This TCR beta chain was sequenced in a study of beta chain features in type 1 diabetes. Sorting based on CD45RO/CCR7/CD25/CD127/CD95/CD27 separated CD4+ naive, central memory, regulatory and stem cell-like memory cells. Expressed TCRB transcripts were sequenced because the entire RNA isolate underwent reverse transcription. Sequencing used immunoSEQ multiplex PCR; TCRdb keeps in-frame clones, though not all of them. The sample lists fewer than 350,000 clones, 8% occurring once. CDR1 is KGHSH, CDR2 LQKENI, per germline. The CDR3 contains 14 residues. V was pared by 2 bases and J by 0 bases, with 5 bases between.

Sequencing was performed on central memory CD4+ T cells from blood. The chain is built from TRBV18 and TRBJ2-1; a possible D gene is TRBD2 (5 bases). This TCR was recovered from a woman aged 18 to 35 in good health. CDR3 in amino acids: CASSPAGSYNEQFF. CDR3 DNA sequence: TGTGCCAGCTCACCAGCGGGCTCCTACAATGAGCAGTTCTTC.